This note documents a single T cell receptor beta chain sequence. This record belongs to a study of T cells in Graves' hyperthyroidism and ophthalmopathy. Amplification of TCR beta CDR3 regions used RNA as the template. The TCR CDR3 was amplified in a first-round RT-PCR using the HTBI primer set. TCRdb reanalysed the multiplex PCR reads using MiXCR and keeps one entry per CDR3 protein. The data contain 480,000 or so distinct CDR3 sequences, approximately 49% of them seen just once; the ten biggest clones take up 44%. This TCR came from an adult woman with Graves' disease, either hyperthyroidism or ophthalmopathy (not recorded which). Sequencing input: peripheral blood or thyroid tissue (not recorded which).

CDR3 sequence (DNA): TGCAGTGCTACGAAACCCCTAGCGGCCCTTTACGAGCAGTACTTC. It is translated as CSATKPLAALYEQYF. This chain uses TRBV20-1 with TRBJ2-7, with TRBD2 matching 7 bases. Germline V gene sequence: CDR1 DFQATT, CDR2 SNEGSKA (reference sequence). The CDR3 sequence is 15 residues long. Trimming took 4 bases from V and 4 from J; bases not matched to a gene: 13.